This is a list of T cell receptor beta chains from one sample in a study of blood T cell repertoires in COVID-19. The method was immunoSEQ multiplex PCR; TCRdb's version includes in-frame clones alone and lacks a portion of them. Among some 260,000 clones listed, roughly 87% were seen once. What was sequenced was peripheral blood. The receptor source for this set is a human donor in a cohort sampled during active COVID-19. CDR3s include the opening cysteine and the closing phenylalanine or tryptophan. The D gene is left open where the match is weak. Expanded clones are given a class, and other clones once, few, many or no size at all.

cdr3_aa cdr3_nt j_call d_call clone_size v_call
CATSKTLEAGELFF TGTGCCACCAGCAAAACCCTGGAGGCCGGGGAGCTGTTTTTT TRBJ2-2 NA NA TRBV15
CASSPGGRDGYTF TGTGCCAGCTCACCGGGGGGGCGCGATGGCTACACCTTC TRBJ1-2 NA once TRBV18
CASSSDLQRGDYNEQFF TGTGCCAGCAGCTCGGATTTACAGCGGGGGGATTACAATGAGCAGTTCTTC TRBJ2-1 TRBD2 NA TRBV5-4
CVRSLYWGTSADTQYF TGTGTCAGAAGCTTATATTGGGGGACTAGTGCCGATACGCAGTATTTT TRBJ2-3 NA NA TRBV7-5
CASSYKGVNYEQYF TGTGCCAGCAGCTACAAAGGGGTCAACTACGAGCAGTACTTC TRBJ2-7 NA NA TRBV5-4
CASSLGLDPGELFF TGTGCCAGCAGCCTTGGACTAGACCCCGGGGAGCTGTTTTTT TRBJ2-2 TRBD2 NA TRBV3-1/TRBV3-2
CASSLGRNYGYTF TGTGCCAGCAGCTTAGGCAGAAACTATGGCTACACCTTC TRBJ1-2 NA once TRBV7-2
CASSEPGQGNTEAFF TGTGCCAGCAGTGAACCGGGACAGGGTAACACTGAAGCTTTCTTT TRBJ1-1 TRBD1 NA TRBV6-1
CASSLSDRGEQYF TGCGCCAGCAGCTTGTCGGACAGGGGCGAGCAGTACTTC TRBJ2-7 TRBD1 once TRBV5-1
CATSSPRTGGKYEQYF TGTGCCACCAGCAGTCCTCGGACAGGGGGTAAATACGAGCAGTACTTC TRBJ2-7 TRBD1 NA TRBV15
CASSFRGLNTEAFF TGTGCCAGCAGTTTCCGAGGTCTGAACACTGAAGCTTTCTTT TRBJ1-1 NA NA TRBV27
CASSLASGPHPIFSYEQYF TGTGCCAGCAGCTTAGCGTCAGGGCCCCACCCTATTTTTTCCTACGAGCAGTACTTC TRBJ2-7 NA NA TRBV11-2
CASSSGEAGGETQYF TGTGCCAGCAGTTCCGGGGAGGCGGGAGGAGAGACCCAGTACTTC TRBJ2-5 TRBD2 few TRBV5-8
CASSRDRPPTNSPLHF TGTGCCAGCAGCCGAGACAGGCCCCCAACCAATTCACCCCTCCACTTT TRBJ1-6 NA NA TRBV5-6
CASSPRGGASNSPLHF TGTGCCAGCAGCCCCCGCGGGGGGGCGTCTAATTCACCCCTCCACTTT TRBJ1-6 NA NA TRBV3-1/TRBV3-2
CASSFSNAGGYNEQFF TGCGCCAGCAGCTTTAGTAATGCGGGGGGCTACAATGAGCAGTTCTTC TRBJ2-1 TRBD2 NA TRBV5-1
CASSLQGTETQYF TGTGCCAGCAGCCTCCAGGGTACAGAGACCCAGTACTTC TRBJ2-5 NA NA TRBV7-9
CASSYAIHTQYF TGTGCCAGCAGTTACGCGATTCATACGCAGTATTTT TRBJ2-3 NA NA TRBV6-2/TRBV6-3
CASGGPYEQYF TGTGCCAGCGGGGGCCCCTACGAGCAGTACTTC TRBJ2-7 NA few TRBV3-1/TRBV3-2
CASSLQGPNTGELFF TGCGCCAGCAGTCTTCAGGGTCCGAACACCGGGGAGCTGTTTTTT TRBJ2-2 NA NA TRBV23-1
CASSSLGGGHEQFF TGTGCCAGCAGCTCCCTTGGGGGGGGACATGAGCAGTTCTTC TRBJ2-1 TRBD2 NA TRBV7-8
CASSLQARTYEQYF TGTGCCAGCAGCTTACAAGCCAGGACCTACGAGCAGTACTTC TRBJ2-7 NA NA TRBV7-2
CATSGKGNEQFF TGTGCCACCAGTGGTAAGGGGAATGAGCAGTTCTTC TRBJ2-1 NA NA TRBV24-1
CASSLVASTGYEQYF TGTGCCAGCAGCTTGGTGGCTAGCACGGGGTACGAGCAGTACTTC TRBJ2-7 NA NA TRBV5-5
CASSRDLPGLAEQFF TGTGCCAGCAGCCGCGACTTACCGGGACTAGCTGAGCAGTTCTTC TRBJ2-1 TRBD2 NA TRBV7-2
CASSQRVITNTEAFF TGTGCCAGCAGCCAACGCGTCATTACGAACACTGAAGCTTTCTTT TRBJ1-1 NA NA TRBV3-1/TRBV3-2
CASVKSPGGTEAFF TGTGCCAGTGTTAAGTCCCCGGGGGGCACTGAAGCTTTCTTT TRBJ1-1 NA once TRBV11-2
CASSLDKGLEQYF TGTGCCAGCAGCTTGGACAAGGGGTTGGAGCAGTACTTC TRBJ2-7 NA NA TRBV7-8
CASSRTSGRPTDTQYF TGTGCCAGCAGCCGGACTAGCGGGAGGCCCACAGATACGCAGTATTTT TRBJ2-3 TRBD2 NA TRBV7-2
CATLRDRGTYQPQHF TGTGCCACCCTGAGGGACAGGGGAACTTATCAGCCCCAGCATTTT TRBJ1-5 TRBD1 few TRBV19
CAWSRGPLNEQFF TGTGCCTGGAGTAGGGGGCCACTGAATGAGCAGTTCTTC TRBJ2-1 TRBD1 NA TRBV30
CASSIHGRAYEQYF TGTGCCAGTAGTATCCATGGCAGGGCCTACGAGCAGTACTTC TRBJ2-7 NA few TRBV19
CASSRDRYYGYTF TGTGCCAGCAGCCGAGACAGATATTATGGCTACACCTTC TRBJ1-2 NA few TRBV3-1/TRBV3-2
CATGPMNTEAFF TGTGCTACAGGGCCCATGAACACTGAAGCTTTCTTT TRBJ1-1 NA NA TRBV30
CASTGSQETQYF TGTGCCAGCACAGGGTCCCAAGAGACCCAGTACTTC TRBJ2-5 NA NA TRBV6-6
CASSFPGSRYEQYF TGTGCCAGCAGCTTCCCGGGGTCAAGGTACGAGCAGTACTTC TRBJ2-7 NA NA TRBV7-9
CASSMGGRTGDTLHF TGTGCCAGCAGCATGGGGGGGCGGACAGGGGATACCCTCCACTTT TRBJ1-6 TRBD1 NA TRBV11-2
CASLEGQDRTGYTF TGTGCCAGCCTAGAAGGACAGGACCGAACTGGCTACACCTTC TRBJ1-2 TRBD1 NA TRBV18
CASSWGTGGLQKLFF TGTGCCAGCAGCTGGGGTACGGGGGGACTACAAAAACTGTTTTTT TRBJ1-4 NA NA TRBV11-2
CASSQGRAGRELFF TGTGCCAGCAGTCAGGGGAGGGCCGGCCGGGAGCTGTTTTTT TRBJ2-2 NA NA TRBV28
CASSSRGRGGADTQYF TGTGCCAGCAGCTCCAGGGGGCGCGGTGGGGCAGATACGCAGTATTTT TRBJ2-3 TRBD1 NA TRBV5-6
CASSWTATRHYGYTF TGTGCCAGCAGCTGGACAGCTACTAGACACTATGGCTACACCTTC TRBJ1-2 NA NA TRBV28
CASSQDRVNGGVPDTQYF TGCGCCAGCAGCCAAGATAGGGTGAACGGGGGGGTACCAGATACGCAGTATTTT TRBJ2-3 TRBD2 once TRBV4-3
CALDRGGGNTEAFF TGTGCCCTGGACAGGGGTGGAGGTAACACTGAAGCTTTCTTT TRBJ1-1 TRBD1 NA TRBV30
CASSLFQGSKNEQYF TGTGCCAGCAGTTTATTTCAGGGGAGTAAGAACGAGCAGTACTTC TRBJ2-7 NA NA TRBV27
CASSLVLAGLTGELFF TGTGCCAGCAGCTTGGTATTAGCGGGACTCACCGGGGAGCTGTTTTTT TRBJ2-2 TRBD2 NA TRBV5-5
CASSQRGSSSYEQYF TGTGCCAGCAGCCAAAGGGGCAGTAGCTCCTACGAGCAGTACTTC TRBJ2-7 NA NA TRBV3-1/TRBV3-2
CASSHRGGNTEAFF TGTGCCAGTAGCCACAGGGGTGGGAACACTGAAGCTTTCTTT TRBJ1-1 TRBD1 NA TRBV19
CASSLTDRPNTEAFF TGTGCCAGCAGCCTGACCGACAGGCCTAACACTGAAGCTTTCTTT TRBJ1-1 NA NA TRBV6-2/TRBV6-3
CATSDSGQGSTEAFF TGTGCCACCAGTGATTCTGGACAGGGTAGTACTGAAGCTTTCTTT TRBJ1-1 TRBD1 NA TRBV24-1
CASSQDSRTGVIDGYTF TGCGCCAGCAGCCAAGATAGCAGGACAGGGGTAATCGATGGCTACACCTTC TRBJ1-2 TRBD1 NA TRBV4-3
CASSFGPTDTQYF TGTGCCAGCAGCTTCGGTCCCACAGATACGCAGTATTTT TRBJ2-3 NA NA TRBV11-3
CASSFPSRDRGYEQYF TGTGCCAGCAGTTTCCCCAGCCGGGACAGAGGTTACGAGCAGTACTTC TRBJ2-7 TRBD1 NA TRBV28
CASSPPSSNEQYF TGTGCCAGCTCACCGCCGAGTTCCAACGAGCAGTACTTC TRBJ2-7 NA few TRBV18
CSARVGSEQFF TGCAGTGCTAGAGTAGGGAGCGAGCAGTTCTTC TRBJ2-1 NA NA TRBV20-1
CASSSVNSLGLDYGYTF TGTGCCAGCAGTTCGGTAAATAGCTTGGGTTTGGACTATGGCTACACCTTC TRBJ1-2 NA NA TRBV27
CASSYSTGITEAFF TGTGCCAGCAGTTACTCGACAGGGATTACTGAAGCTTTCTTT TRBJ1-1 TRBD1 NA TRBV6-5
CASSSGFKLYGYTF TGTGCCAGCAGCTCAGGGTTTAAGCTGTATGGCTACACCTTC TRBJ1-2 NA NA TRBV7-2
CAWTLRGDYLGLYNSPLHF TGTGCCTGGACCCTCAGGGGTGATTACTTGGGGCTTTATAATTCACCCCTCCACTTT TRBJ1-6 NA NA TRBV30